The 22 T cell receptor beta chains presented below share a single source sample, sequenced in a study of blood T cell repertoires in COVID-19. Measured with immunoSEQ multiplex PCR; TCRdb has only the in-frame clones, and not every one. The data show about 80,000 clones, with 78% seen just once and around 15% held by the top ten. Sequenced sample: peripheral blood. The receptors were gathered from a human donor in a cohort sampled during active COVID-19.

The chain has TRBV6-5 and TRBJ2-7, with a tentative D call TRBD1 (6 bases). Germline V lookup: CDR1 MNHEY, CDR2 SVGAGI. The CDR3 totals 13 residues. V lost 5 bases and J lost 3, with 11 bases in between. CDR3 sequence reads: CASSHRAHYEQYF. The CDR3 DNA reads as TGTGCCAGCAGTCACAGGGCTCACTACGAGCAGTACTTC.

The chain combines TRBV9 with TRBJ1-3; 8 nucleotides match TRBD1. The V gene's germline CDR1 is SGDLS and CDR2 YYNGEE. Trimming removed 4 bases from V and 0 bases from J; junction bases left unmatched: 3. The CDR3 runs 15 residues. The CDR3 nucleotides are TGTGCCAGCAGCCCGGGACAGGCCTCTGGAAACACCATATATTTT. Its protein is CASSPGQASGNTIYF.

The rearrangement links TRBV10-1 to TRBJ2-3; maybe TRBD1 (5 bases). Germline values: CDR1 WNHNN, CDR2 SYGVQD (reference sequence). Trimming pared 0 bases from V and 2 bases from J, leaving 12 bases between. The CDR3 loop spans 16 amino acids. The CDR3 nucleotides read TGCGCCAGCAGTGAGTCGCAGGGCCTCAACACAGATACGCAGTATTTT. Translation gives CASSESQGLNTDTQYF.

The chain is built from TRBV5-4 and TRBJ1-4; TRBD1 matches 8 bases. The junction had 3 bases not matched to a gene; V was cut back by 2 bases and J by 6 bases. CDR1 SGHNT and CDR2 YYREEE come from the germline V gene (reference sequence). This CDR3 contains 14 residues. Here the CDR3 DNA reads TGTGCCAGCAGCTTCGGGACAGGCGATGAAAAACTGTTTTTT. It specifies CASSFGTGDEKLFF.

The V and J genes are TRBV5-5 and TRBJ2-5, with 10 positions matching TRBD1. V dropped 2 bases and J dropped 3; count of bases not matched to a gene: 7. CDR1 SGHKS and CDR2 YYEKEE come from the germline V gene (reference sequence). The CDR3 spans 16 residues. The CDR3 DNA reads as TGTGCCAGCAGCTTTCCCGGGACAGGGGACGAAGAGACCCAGTACTTC. Its protein is CASSFPGTGDEETQYF.

This chain uses TRBV28 with TRBJ2-1; TRBD1 aligns across 9 bases. Germline CDR1 is MDHEN and CDR2 is SYDVKM. There are 15 residues in the CDR3. With V trimmed by 2 bases and J by 7 bases, 6 bases remained unmatched. The CDR3 DNA sequence: TGTGCCAGCAGTTTAAGGACAGGGGATTGGAATGAGCAGTTCTTC. Translation gives CASSLRTGDWNEQFF.

The chain recombines TRBV29-1 with TRBJ2-5, with D perhaps TRBD2 (6 bases). The CDR3 extends over 15 amino acids. V gave up 3 bases and J gave up 4 bases, with 18 bases separating them. Germline V lookup: CDR1 SQVTM, CDR2 ANQGSEA. The CDR3 DNA sequence: TGCAGCGTTGAGCGGGGATTCGGGCCTGGAGAGACCCAGTACTTC. It specifies CSVERGFGPGETQYF.

This clone was recorded a few times. The chain combines TRBV5-6 with TRBJ1-3, with D uncertain. V was clipped by 4 bases and J by 2 bases, with 7 bases between them. The germline V gene encodes CDR1 SGHDT and CDR2 YYEEEE. This CDR3 comprises 13 residues. The CDR3: CASSAVPGNTIYF. The CDR3 nucleotides read TGTGCCAGCAGCGCAGTACCTGGAAACACCATATATTTT.

This rearrangement joins TRBV2 to TRBJ1-4, with D possibly being TRBD1 (6 bases). Germline V gene sequence: CDR1 SNHLY, CDR2 FYNNEI. The CDR3 loop spans 17 amino acids. V dropped 5 bases and J dropped 6 bases, with 22 bases sitting between them. CDR3 DNA sequence: TGTGCCAGCAGTTCCCAAGGTCCCACAGGGTATGATGAAAAACTGTTTTTT. This gives the protein CASSSQGPTGYDEKLFF. Combining the CDR3 with reference TRBV2 and TRBJ1-4 gives the whole variable domain EPEVTQTPSHQVTQMGQEVILRCVPISNHLYFYWYRQILGQKVEFLVSFYNNEISEKSEIFDDQFSVERPDGSNFTLKIRSTKLEDSAMYFCASSSQGPTGYDEKLFFGSGTQLSVL.

This clone was observed a few times. This sequence joins TRBV6-5 and TRBJ2-5, with 8 bases matching TRBD2. This CDR3 region has 15 residues. Germline CDR1 is MNHEY and CDR2 is SVGAGI. V was pared by 7 bases and J by 5 bases, with 12 bases of the junction left unmatched. This chain's CDR3 is CASTGGGGVLETQYF. CDR3 DNA: TGTGCCAGCACCGGGGGGGGAGGGGTTTTGGAGACCCAGTACTTC.

This chain uses TRBV24-1 with TRBJ2-1, with 8 bases matching TRBD2. The length of the CDR3 is 12 residues. CDR1 is KGHDR, CDR2 SFDVKD, per germline. Trimming took 10 bases from V and 6 from J; bases not matched to a gene: 4. This CDR3 is CATTGGGNEQFF. CDR3 DNA: TGTGCCACGACGGGAGGGGGCAATGAGCAGTTCTTC.

The chain combines TRBV14 with TRBJ1-3, with D uncertain. This CDR3 spans 18 amino acids. The V end lost 0 bases, the J end lost 4 bases, and 19 bases lay between the germline ends. The germline gives CDR1 SGHDN, CDR2 FVKESK. The CDR3, as DNA: TGTGCCAGCAGCCAAGATCGTGGGCCAGGATATAGGGGAAACACCATATATTTT. Translation gives CASSQDRGPGYRGNTIYF. Variable domain in full (rest from reference TRBV14 and TRBJ1-3): EAGVTQFPSHSVIEKGQTVTLRCDPISGHDNLYWYRRVMGKEIKFLLHFVKESKQDESGMPNNRFLAERTGGTYSTLKVQPAELEDSGVYFCASSQDRGPGYRGNTIYFGEGSWLTVV.

The chain joins TRBV7-2 to TRBJ1-6; 12 nucleotides match TRBD1. The CDR3 sequence is 18 residues long. Germline lookup yields CDR1 SGHTA and CDR2 FQGNSA. V was pared by 2 bases and J by 7 bases, with 9 bases of the junction left unmatched. CDR3 amino acids: CASSLNRDRGRLNSPLHF. The DNA for the CDR3 is TGTGCCAGCAGCTTAAACCGGGACAGGGGGCGCCTAAATTCACCCCTCCACTTT.

This rearrangement joins TRBV5-6 to TRBJ2-7, with D possibly being TRBD2 (5 bases). CDR1 is SGHDT, CDR2 YYEEEE, per germline. Trimming stripped 3 bases from V and 0 bases from J, with 7 bases between. The CDR3 length is 13 residues. CDR3 nucleotides: TGTGCCAGCAGCTCGGGGAGCTCCTACGAGCAGTACGTC. Its translation is CASSSGSSYEQYV.

The chain carries TRBV9 and TRBJ2-5; D unresolved. The V and J ends lost 4 bases and 5 bases respectively, with 18 bases between them. CDR3 size: 15 residues. Germline V gene data show CDR1 as SGDLS and CDR2 as YYNGEE. CDR3 protein: CASSPFGVLMETQYF. The CDR3 DNA is TGTGCCAGCAGCCCCTTTGGAGTATTAATGGAGACCCAGTACTTC.

This chain joins TRBV3-1 (or the pseudogene TRBV3-2) and TRBJ2-7; TRBD1 might be the D (6 bases). CDR1 and CDR2 (germline): LGHDT, YNNKEL (reference sequence). The CDR3 loop spans 14 amino acids. V was cut by 4 bases and J by 5 bases, with 15 bases left in between. The CDR3 coding sequence is TGTGCCAGCAGCCGAGAAACAGGGATCAACGAGCAGTACTTC. Protein sequence: CASSRETGINEQYF.

This clone was detected a few times. V usage is TRBV21-1 and J usage is TRBJ2-5; the table's D gene call, TRBD2, was not cross checked with the DNA. TRBV21-1 is annotated as a pseudogene. The CDR3 is 15 residues long. The DNA of the CDR3 is TGTGCCAGCAGCAAAATGCCGAGAGGCGGGGTGACCCAGTACTTC. The encoded protein is CASSKMPRGGVTQYF.

There are a few counts of this clone. This chain connects TRBV27 to TRBJ1-2; possible D gene TRBD1, 5 bases. Trimming left V 0 bases short and J 0 bases short, with 5 bases between. This CDR3 region has 14 residues. Germline CDR1 is MNHEY and CDR2 is SMNVEV (reference sequence). As DNA, the CDR3 is TGTGCCAGCAGTTTATCAGGGGCTAACTATGGCTACACCTTC. Translation gives CASSLSGANYGYTF.

The chain combines TRBV6-2 or TRBV6-3 with TRBJ2-1; weak D call: TRBD1 (6 bases). The germline CDR1 and CDR2 sequences are MNHEY and SVGEGT. CDR3 length equals 15 residues. V lost 6 bases, J lost 0 bases, and 12 bases lay in between. CDR3 residues: CASSSGHRSYNEQFF. CDR3 bases: TGTGCCAGCAGCTCGGGACACCGCTCCTACAATGAGCAGTTCTTC.

The chain joins TRBV27 to TRBJ1-1, with D tentatively TRBD1 (6 bases). This CDR3 region has 15 residues. Trimming left V 3 bases short and J 5 bases short, with 16 bases between. Germline V gene lookup returns CDR1 MNHEY and CDR2 SMNVEV (reference sequence). CDR3 sequence: CASSFSTIGGTEAFF. In DNA form, the CDR3 reads TGTGCCAGCAGTTTCTCCACAATAGGGGGAACTGAAGCTTTCTTT.

The J gene is TRBJ1-5, the V gene TRBV6-6; no clear D gene. The CDR3 has 13 amino acids. Trimming removed 4 bases from V and 0 bases from J, with 4 bases in between. Germline V CDR1 and CDR2: MNHNY, SVGAGI (reference sequence). The CDR3 reads CASSFNSNQPQHF. The DNA of the CDR3 is TGTGCCAGCAGTTTTAATAGCAATCAGCCCCAGCATTTT.

The V gene is TRBV9, the J gene TRBJ1-1; D perhaps matches TRBD1 (6 bases). Trimming removed 4 bases from V and 1 base from J, with 14 bases in between. The CDR3 has 15 residues. CDR1 and CDR2 from the germline V gene are SGDLS and YYNGEE. The CDR3 is CASSQGGASNTEAFF. The CDR3 bases are TGTGCCAGCAGCCAAGGGGGGGCATCGAACACTGAAGCTTTCTTT. Together with reference TRBV9 and TRBJ1-1, the CDR3 gives the full variable domain: DSGVTQTPKHLITATGQRVTLRCSPRSGDLSVYWYQQSLDQGLQFLIQYYNGEERAKGNILERFSAQQFPDLHSELNLSSLELGDSALYFCASSQGGASNTEAFFGQGTRLTVV.